This T cell receptor (beta chain) was sequenced for a study of T-cell memory formation after mild COVID-19. Study results and limitations: Pre-infection memory held some responding clones, suggesting pre-existing cross-reactive T cells responded. Among clones contracting day 15 to 85, CD4/CD8 was balanced, whereas later expanders leaned CD4+. Most CD4+ clones that shrank were in CM and EM, while CD8+ ones turned up in EMRA.

The CDR3 contains 14 residues. Unmatched junction bases numbered 6, after V lost 4 bases and J lost 4 bases. Germline CDR1 and CDR2: SGHRS and YFSETQ. UMIs and sample barcodes were carried by the TCR alpha and TCR beta cDNA libraries that 5'RACE produced using constant-segment primers. Via MiXCR, TCRdb re-called the 5' RACE reads, giving one row per CDR3 protein. The sample lists under 200,000 distinct CDR3 sequences, roughly 11% occurring once. Turning to this clonotype: Antigen unknown.

This chain connects TRBV5-1 to TRBJ2-5; 8 positions match TRBD1. This TCR was recovered from a young man who had mild COVID-19 (a few samples of this study predate the infection). Cell type and time point are not known. The specimen sequenced was PBMCs or a T cell subset sorted from them (not recorded which). The CDR3 reads CASSTQGAGETQYF. The CDR3 DNA sequence: TGCGCCAGCAGCACTCAGGGGGCAGGAGAGACCCAGTACTTC.